Here is one TCR beta chain with its context. Its antigen is not identified. The sample comes from a study of T cells in localized non-small cell lung cancer. Sequencing was performed with immunoSEQ multiplex PCR; in TCRdb, only in-frame clones are kept and a portion is missing. The sample yields fewer than 6,000 clones, about 30% seen once. V lost 4 bases to trimming and J lost 2 bases, with 12 bases between them. From germline, CDR1 is LNHDA and CDR2 SQIVND (reference sequence). CDR3 length: 16 amino acids. Overall study findings and caveats: Investigators sequenced only a single tumor region, leaving heterogeneity possible. Uninvolved nearby lung showed the greatest T cell clonality, exceeding that found in tumor. Those with higher blood T cell density had longer overall survival.

Sequencing used lung tumor tissue, obtained before any cancer treatment. The chain joins TRBV19 to TRBJ2-6, with a weak D call TRBD1 (5 bases). This sequence originates from a man between 35 and 75 years old with stage II lung adenocarcinoma. CDR3 residues: CASSTPAGTGANVLTF. CDR3 DNA sequence: TGTGCCAGTAGTACCCCTGCAGGGACTGGGGCCAACGTCCTGACTTTC.